A single sample gave rise to the 24 T cell receptor beta chains below, sequenced in a study of T cell responses to AZD1222 COVID-19 vaccine. The assay was immunoSEQ multiplex PCR, and TCRdb's table has in-frame clones only and misses some. The table lists roughly 100,000 clones, roughly 88% of them singletons. The material was peripheral blood, obtained on day 0 of AZD1222 vaccination. The receptor set was obtained from an adult in good health.

On this clone: The junction departs from germline at one end; a sequencing error may be responsible. The chain joins TRBV19 to TRBJ1-2; maybe TRBD1 (6 bases). The CDR3 sequence is 13 residues long. Per the germline V gene, CDR1 is LNHDA and CDR2 is SQIVND (reference sequence). The CDR3 DNA reads TGTGCCAGTATGAGGGGGACTGACTATGACTACACCTTC. This encodes CASMRGTDYDYTF.

V is TRBV29-1 and J is TRBJ1-4, with 7 bases aligning to TRBD1. This CDR3 is built from 13 residues. J lost 6 bases, V lost 3 bases, and 4 bases had no gene match. CDR1 is SQVTM, CDR2 ANQGSEA, per germline. This CDR3 reads CSVDGQGDEKLFF. The DNA of the CDR3 is TGCAGCGTTGATGGCCAGGGGGATGAAAAACTGTTTTTT.

The chain carries TRBV20-1 and TRBJ1-2; possibly TRBD1 for D (5 bases). V lost 6 bases to trimming and J lost 8 bases, with 13 bases between them. This CDR3 region has 11 residues. The V gene's germline CDR1 is DFQATT and CDR2 SNEGSKA (reference sequence). The CDR3 loop is CSAPFEGGYTF. The CDR3 coding sequence is TGCAGTGCGCCGTTCGAGGGGGGCTACACCTTC.

The rearrangement joins TRBV5-1 to TRBJ1-5, with D possibly being TRBD1 (6 bases). CDR1 and CDR2 (germline): SGHRS, YFSETQ. The CDR3 loop spans 14 amino acids. V was cut by 2 bases and J by 5 bases, with 11 bases left in between. The CDR3 loop is CASSLTGIDQPQHF. DNA of the CDR3: TGCGCCAGCAGCTTAACAGGGATTGATCAGCCCCAGCATTTT.

This clone showed up just once. V and J are TRBV18 and TRBJ2-7; 8 nucleotides align to TRBD2. Germline CDR1 reads KGHSH; CDR2 reads LQKENI. The ends lost 0 bases at V and 4 bases at J; junction bases unmatched: 8. This CDR3 spans 16 amino acids. The CDR3 nucleotides are TGTGCCAGCTCACCACCGGGTGGACTAGCTAAGTACGAGCAGTACTTC. It encodes CASSPPGGLAKYEQYF.

The rearrangement joins TRBV28 to TRBJ1-6, with TRBD1 matching 10 bases. This CDR3 is built from 16 residues. Germline values: CDR1 MDHEN, CDR2 SYDVKM. J lost 7 bases, V lost 5 bases, and 8 bases had no gene match. The CDR3 nucleotides are TGTGCCAGCAGTCCATGGGGGACAGGGGCCAATTCACCCCTCCACTTT. Translation: CASSPWGTGANSPLHF.

The CDR3 nucleotides read TGTGCCAGCAGCCCGAGGGTATCCGGGGAGCTGTTTTTT. Translation: CASSPRVSGELFF. This sequence joins TRBV9 and TRBJ2-2, with D perhaps matching TRBD2 (5 bases). The CDR3 is 13 amino acids. The V end lost 4 bases, the J end lost 6 bases, and 10 bases lay between the germline ends. Germline-derived CDR1 and CDR2 are SGDLS and YYNGEE.

The chain links TRBV10-3 to TRBJ2-2, with D maybe TRBD2 (6 bases). The CDR3 length is 13 residues. Germline CDR1 ENHRY, CDR2 SYGVKD. V was clipped by 11 bases and J by 1 base, with 11 bases between them. The CDR3 here is CALRTMNTGELFF. The CDR3 nucleotides are TGTGCCCTGAGGACTATGAACACCGGGGAGCTGTTTTTT.

The rearrangement joins TRBV6-5 to TRBJ1-1; TRBD1 is a possible D gene (5 bases). Germline CDR1 reads MNHEY; CDR2 reads SVGAGI. CDR3 size: 15 residues. Trimming left V 7 bases short and J 1 base short, with 16 bases between. The CDR3 nucleotides read TGTGCCAGCATCCCGAGGGAGGGGTCGAACACTGAAGCTTTCTTT. Its protein is CASIPREGSNTEAFF.

This clone occurred once. The chain joins TRBV5-1 to TRBJ2-5; 8 bases agree with TRBD2. CDR1 is SGHRS, CDR2 YFSETQ, per germline. V lost 9 bases to trimming and J lost 1 base; unmatched junction nucleotides: 11. The CDR3 is 15 amino acids. The CDR3 sequence is CATELNGGGQETQYF. The CDR3 nucleotides are TGCGCCACCGAACTGAACGGGGGGGGCCAAGAGACCCAGTACTTC.

The V and J genes are TRBV6-6 and TRBJ2-7; TRBD1 is a possible D gene (6 bases). Germline V gene sequence: CDR1 MNHNY, CDR2 SVGAGI (reference sequence). CDR3 size: 12 residues. V shed 7 bases and J shed 0 bases, with 7 bases lying between them. CDR3 sequence (DNA): TGTGCCAGCACGGGACACTCCTACGAGCAGTACTTC. It specifies CASTGHSYEQYF.

V gene TRBV7-2 combines with J gene TRBJ1-2, with D unresolved. The V end lost 6 bases, the J end lost 4 bases, and 15 bases lay between the germline ends. The CDR3 is made up of 14 amino acids. Germline V gives CDR1 SGHTA, CDR2 FQGNSA. This CDR3 reads CASSSDTPSYGYTF. Here the CDR3 DNA reads TGTGCCAGCAGTTCCGACACACCCAGCTATGGCTACACCTTC.

This clone occurred a few times. V usage is TRBV5-1 and J usage is TRBJ1-2; TRBD1 matches at 9 bases. This CDR3 is 14 amino acids long. Germline loops: CDR1 SGHRS, CDR2 YFSETQ. V shed 2 bases, J shed 6 bases, and the junction held 5 bases outside the gene matches. The CDR3 sequence is CASSFGDRDNGYTF. The CDR3 DNA follows: TGCGCCAGCAGCTTCGGGGACAGGGATAATGGCTACACCTTC.

The chain carries TRBV6-2 or TRBV6-3 and TRBJ2-4; tentative D call: TRBD2 (6 bases). Trimming left V 2 bases short and J 8 bases short, with 7 bases between. CDR3 length: 12 residues. The germline CDR1 and CDR2 sequences are MNHEY and SVGEGT. CDR3 in DNA: TGTGCCAGCAGTTACGCGGGGCACATTCAGTACTTC. It yields the protein CASSYAGHIQYF.

The CDR3 bases are TGTGCCAGCAGTCCAGCCCCAGACACCCCCTGGGCCTACACCTTC. This translates into CASSPAPDTPWAYTF. This chain links TRBV5-4 with TRBJ1-2; D call uncertain. Germline V gene sequence: CDR1 SGHNT, CDR2 YYREEE (reference sequence). Trimming took 5 bases from V and 10 from J, leaving 24 bases between them. The CDR3 has 15 amino acids.

V gene TRBV14 combines with J gene TRBJ2-7; possible D gene TRBD1, 6 bases. The V and J ends lost 0 bases and 2 bases respectively, with 26 bases between them. This CDR3 spans 20 amino acids. In germline, CDR1 is SGHDN, CDR2 FVKESK. CDR3 sequence reads: CASSQDQGEIQGNKTYEQYF. In DNA form, the CDR3 reads TGTGCCAGCAGCCAAGATCAAGGTGAAATACAGGGAAACAAAACCTACGAGCAGTACTTC.

In this sample, this clone turned up once. The gene calls are TRBV18 and TRBJ1-2; the D is unclear. The CDR3 runs 13 residues. Trimming left V 3 bases short and J 4 bases short, with 9 bases between. The germline V gene encodes CDR1 KGHSH and CDR2 LQKENI. CDR3 amino acids: CASSPGLVYGYTF. Written as DNA, the CDR3 is TGTGCCAGCTCACCTGGGTTAGTCTATGGCTACACCTTC.

The rearrangement links TRBV5-6 to TRBJ1-4; possibly TRBD1 for D (6 bases). The CDR3 is 17 amino acids. Germline CDR1 and CDR2: SGHDT and YYEEEE. V was cut by 2 bases and J by 0 bases, with 14 bases left in between. The CDR3 region has the DNA TGTGCCAGCAGCTTACAGGGTCCGGGGGCAACTAATGAAAAACTGTTTTTT. Translated, it gives CASSLQGPGATNEKLFF. Using reference TRBV5-6 and TRBJ1-4 for the parts outside the CDR3, the full variable domain is DAGVTQSPTHLIKTRGQQVTLRCSPKSGHDTVSWYQQALGQGPQFIFQYYEEEERQRGNFPDRFSGHQFPNYSSELNVNALLLGDSALYLCASSLQGPGATNEKLFFGSGTQLSVL.

A word on this clone: A read error may account for a junction end that differs from germline. V is TRBV10-3 and J is TRBJ2-1; 9 nucleotides line up with TRBD1. The germline gives CDR1 ENHRY, CDR2 SYGVKD. This CDR3 has 15 residues. CDR3 bases: TGTGCCGTCAGGGGACAGGGCTACTCGGGGAATGAGCAGTTCTTC. Its translation is CAVRGQGYSGNEQFF.

The rearrangement joins TRBV14 to TRBJ2-7, with 7 bases fitting TRBD1. After removal of 1 base from V and 3 bases from J, the junction contained 6 bases not matched to a gene. Germline CDR1 and CDR2: SGHDN and FVKESK. This CDR3 region has 15 residues. This CDR3 reads CASSQGGGPLYEQYF. CDR3 nucleotides: TGTGCCAGCAGCCAAGGAGGGGGCCCTCTCTACGAGCAGTACTTC.

The DNA for the CDR3 is TGCAGCGGGACAGGGGAAATGGGGGGCTACACCTTC. This encodes CSGTGEMGGYTF. The chain employs TRBV29-1 and TRBJ1-2; 9 bases agree with TRBD1. J gave up 8 bases and V 7 bases, and 8 bases lay outside the gene matches. CDR1 and CDR2 (germline): SQVTM, ANQGSEA. The CDR3 loop spans 12 amino acids. Together with reference TRBV29-1 and TRBJ1-2, the CDR3 gives the full variable domain: SAVISQKPSRDICQRGTSLTIQCQVDSQVTMMFWYRQQPGQSLTLIATANQGSEATYESGFVIDKFPISRPNLTFSTLTVSNMSPEDSSIYLCSGTGEMGGYTFGSGTRLTVV.

This chain connects TRBV10-3 to TRBJ1-1; D unclear. Germline V gene data show CDR1 as ENHRY and CDR2 as SYGVKD. The CDR3 covers 13 residues. The V and J ends lost 8 bases and 7 bases respectively, with 17 bases between them. CDR3 region: CAISRAEVIEAFF. The CDR3 DNA reads as TGTGCCATCTCTAGGGCGGAGGTGATTGAAGCTTTCTTT.

The chain joins TRBV19 to TRBJ2-1; TRBD1 might be the D (6 bases). This CDR3 spans 15 amino acids. Germline loops: CDR1 LNHDA, CDR2 SQIVND (reference sequence). Trimming pared 6 bases from V and 4 bases from J, leaving 16 bases between. CDR3 in DNA: TGTGCCAGTAGCAAACAGGGATGGGTTTACAATGAGCAGTTCTTC. This codes for CASSKQGWVYNEQFF.

The chain has TRBV30 and TRBJ1-5; D might be TRBD1 (6 bases). The germline V gene encodes CDR1 GTSNPN and CDR2 SVGIG (reference sequence). V shed 2 bases and J shed 7 bases, with 12 bases lying between them. CDR3 length: 13 amino acids. Here the CDR3 DNA reads TGTGCCTGGAGTCACAGGGAGAAGCAGCCCCAGCATTTT. It codes for CAWSHREKQPQHF.